This passage covers 21 T cell receptor beta chains from one sample sequenced in a study of T cell responses to AZD1222 COVID-19 vaccine. Data came from immunoSEQ multiplex PCR; TCRdb stores just in-frame clones and leaves some out. The data contain approximately 150,000 clones, 89% of them singletons. The specimen was peripheral blood, collected 28 days after the second AZD1222 dose. Source of these receptors: an adult who received the AZD1222 COVID-19 vaccine.

The V call is TRBV14, the J call TRBJ2-4; 8 bases agree with TRBD1. CDR3 length: 16 amino acids. Trimming took 4 bases from V and 0 from J; bases not matched to a gene: 5. CDR1 and CDR2 from the germline V gene are SGHDN and FVKESK. CDR3 residues: CASSLGQGLAKNIQYF. The CDR3 coding sequence is TGTGCCAGCAGCCTTGGACAGGGACTAGCCAAAAACATTCAGTACTTC. The full variable domain, with the rest looked up from reference TRBV14 and TRBJ2-4, is EAGVTQFPSHSVIEKGQTVTLRCDPISGHDNLYWYRRVMGKEIKFLLHFVKESKQDESGMPNNRFLAERTGGTYSTLKVQPAELEDSGVYFCASSLGQGLAKNIQYFGAGTRLSVL.

The V gene is TRBV11-2, the J gene TRBJ2-7, with TRBD1 matching over 12 bases. With 5 bases clipped from V and 4 bases from J, the junction kept 6 bases outside the gene matches. CDR3 length: 15 amino acids. Germline V gene sequence: CDR1 SGHAT, CDR2 FQNNGV. The CDR3 loop reads CASSPPGQGAYEQYF. For the CDR3, the DNA is TGTGCCAGCAGCCCCCCGGGACAGGGGGCTTACGAGCAGTACTTC. Variable domain in full (rest from reference TRBV11-2 and TRBJ2-7): EAGVAQSPRYKIIEKRQSVAFWCNPISGHATLYWYQQILGQGPKLLIQFQNNGVVDDSQLPKDRFSAERLKGVDSTLKIQPAKLEDSAVYLCASSPPGQGAYEQYFGPGTRLTVT.

The chain couples TRBV7-8 to TRBJ1-3, with D unresolved. Germline CDR1 reads SGHVS; CDR2 reads FQNEAQ. The CDR3 is made up of 18 amino acids. V lost 2 bases, J lost 0 bases, and 17 bases lay in between. DNA for the CDR3: TGTGCCAGCAGCTTATTCGGAGCCCCCGGGGACTCTGGAAACACCATATATTTT. Encoded protein: CASSLFGAPGDSGNTIYF. The variable domain in full, with the rest retrieved from reference TRBV7-8 and TRBJ1-3, is GAGVSQSPRYKVAKRGQDVALRCDPISGHVSLFWYQQALGQGPEFLTYFQNEAQLDKSGLPSDRFFAERPEGSVSTLKIQRTQQEDSAVYLCASSLFGAPGDSGNTIYFGEGSWLTVV.

The genes are TRBV11-1 and TRBJ1-5; D remains unclear. Deletions cut 3 bases from V and 5 bases from J, with 8 bases between. The CDR3 contains 13 residues. Germline lookup yields CDR1 SGHAT and CDR2 FQDESV (reference sequence). The CDR3 is CASSLGGHQPQHF. The CDR3 DNA reads TGTGCCAGCAGCTTGGGCGGCCATCAGCCCCAGCATTTT.

This clone showed up just once. V usage is TRBV27 and J usage is TRBJ2-7, with D uncertain. Germline V gene lookup returns CDR1 MNHEY and CDR2 SMNVEV (reference sequence). The CDR3 loop spans 12 amino acids. The V and J ends lost 4 bases and 7 bases respectively, with 11 bases between them. This CDR3 is CASSSPSWEQYF. The CDR3 DNA reads TGTGCCAGCAGTTCCCCGTCCTGGGAGCAGTACTTC.

This clone has a handful of counts. The chain is built from TRBV7-8 and TRBJ1-5; 7 bases align to TRBD1. The length of the CDR3 is 18 residues. CDR1 is SGHVS, CDR2 FQNEAQ, per germline. J was trimmed by 3 bases and V by 2 bases; bases with no gene match: 13. The CDR3 protein is CASSLFGGRGLNNQPQHF. CDR3 DNA sequence: TGTGCCAGCAGCTTATTTGGAGGCAGGGGGTTGAACAATCAGCCCCAGCATTTT.

The chain recombines TRBV28 with TRBJ1-4, with unresolved D. The CDR3 loop spans 16 amino acids. Trimming pared 2 bases from V and 0 bases from J, leaving 10 bases between. Germline V lookup: CDR1 MDHEN, CDR2 SYDVKM. This chain's CDR3 is CASSLASTATNEKLFF. The CDR3 DNA is TGTGCCAGCAGTTTAGCGTCGACTGCAACTAATGAAAAACTGTTTTTT.

The gene calls are TRBV7-2 and TRBJ1-1; D might be TRBD1 (5 bases). Germline lookup yields CDR1 SGHTA and CDR2 FQGNSA. V dropped 0 bases and J dropped 4 bases, with 15 bases sitting between them. The CDR3 runs 16 residues. In DNA form, the CDR3 reads TGTGCCAGCAGCTTAGCGGGTCGGGGGGGACGCACTGAAGCTTTCTTT. This codes for CASSLAGRGGRTEAFF.

V usage is TRBV2 and J usage is TRBJ2-7; TRBD2 might be the D (6 bases). CDR3 length: 13 amino acids. Germline CDR1 is SNHLY and CDR2 is FYNNEI. Trimming pared 4 bases from V and 6 bases from J, leaving 13 bases between. CDR3 nucleotide sequence: TGTGCCAGCAGTGGGCGACTAGTCGGCGAGCAGTACTTC. This codes for CASSGRLVGEQYF.

The CDR3 DNA reads as TGTGCCAGCAGCTTGATGTCCGGGGACGAGCAGTACTTC. This encodes CASSLMSGDEQYF. The rearrangement uses TRBV5-8 and TRBJ2-7; D perhaps matches TRBD2 (5 bases). Trimming stripped 1 base from V and 5 bases from J, with 10 bases between. This CDR3 is 13 amino acids long. The germline V gene encodes CDR1 SGHTS and CDR2 YDEGEE.

This chain links TRBV28 with TRBJ2-7, with D tentatively TRBD1 (5 bases). CDR1 MDHEN and CDR2 SYDVKM come from the germline V gene. CDR3 size: 13 residues. The ends were cut back, 6 bases at V and 2 bases at J, with 11 bases in the middle. The CDR3, as DNA: TGTGCCAGCAGACAGGACGGTACCTACGAGCAGTACTTC. It translates to CASRQDGTYEQYF.

V is TRBV4-2 and J is TRBJ1-5; possibly TRBD1 for D (5 bases). This CDR3 comprises 17 residues. Germline V CDR1 and CDR2: LGHNA, YNFKEQ. The ends were cut back, 0 bases at V and 0 bases at J, with 12 bases in the middle. CDR3 amino acids: CASSQDGTVNSNQPQHF. The CDR3 DNA is TGTGCCAGCAGCCAAGACGGGACGGTTAATAGCAATCAGCCCCAGCATTTT.

The chain has TRBV5-8 and TRBJ1-2, with 9 positions matching TRBD1. This CDR3 region has 14 residues. With 4 bases clipped from V and 4 bases from J, the junction kept 5 bases outside the gene matches. The germline V gene has CDR1 SGHTS and CDR2 YDEGEE. The CDR3 DNA reads as TGTGCCAGCAGCCAACCGACAGGGGGCTATGGCTACACCTTC. The encoded protein is CASSQPTGGYGYTF.

Only a few counts were recorded for this clone. The rearrangement joins TRBV7-3 to TRBJ2-1; 12 nucleotides line up with TRBD2. The V gene's germline CDR1 is SGHTA and CDR2 FQGTGA. Trimming took 6 bases from V and 6 from J; bases not matched to a gene: 3. The CDR3 is 14 amino acids. The CDR3 DNA follows: TGTGCCAGCAGACTAGCGGGAGGTGTCAATGAGCAGTTCTTC. The encoded protein is CASRLAGGVNEQFF. Full variable domain (outside the CDR3, taken from reference TRBV7-3 and TRBJ2-1): GAGVSQTPSNKVTEKGKYVELRCDPISGHTALYWYRQSLGQGPEFLIYFQGTGAADDSGLPNDRFFAVRPEGSVSTLKIQRTERGDSAVYLCASRLAGGVNEQFFGPGTRLTVL.

The rearrangement uses TRBV28 and TRBJ1-1; TRBD1 agrees at 11 bases. J gave up 4 bases and V 3 bases, and 4 bases lay outside the gene matches. From germline, CDR1 is MDHEN and CDR2 SYDVKM. The CDR3 length is 15 residues. The CDR3 sequence is CASSLGQGGSTEAFF. The CDR3 DNA reads TGTGCCAGCAGTTTGGGACAGGGGGGGAGCACTGAAGCTTTCTTT.

This chain connects TRBV5-1 to TRBJ2-5, with TRBD2 matching over 10 bases. The CDR3 sequence is 15 residues long. Germline V gene data show CDR1 as SGHRS and CDR2 as YFSETQ. J lost 4 bases, V lost 4 bases, and 7 bases had no gene match. In nucleotides, the CDR3 is TGCGCCAGCAGCCCGGTTAGCGGGAGGCCAGAGACCCAGTACTTC. Residues: CASSPVSGRPETQYF. Full variable domain (missing parts from reference TRBV5-1 and TRBJ2-5): KAGVTQTPRYLIKTRGQQVTLSCSPISGHRSVSWYQQTPGQGLQFLFEYFSETQRNKGNFPGRFSGRQFSNSRSEMNVSTLELGDSALYLCASSPVSGRPETQYFGPGTRLLVL.

This clone came up once. The J gene is TRBJ1-2, the V gene TRBV15; 8 nucleotides align to TRBD1. Germline values: CDR1 LNHNV, CDR2 YYDKDF (reference sequence). The CDR3 spans 15 residues. Trimming took 1 base from V and 2 from J; bases not matched to a gene: 3. Here the CDR3 reads CATSRGQGANYGYTF. CDR3 in DNA: TGTGCCACCAGCAGAGGGCAGGGGGCGAACTATGGCTACACCTTC.

The CDR3 nucleotides are TGTGCCAGCAGCCAAGAGGGGCTGCTCGGGACAGATACGCAGTATTTT. Protein sequence: CASSQEGLLGTDTQYF. This sequence joins TRBV3-1 (or the pseudogene TRBV3-2) and TRBJ2-3; TRBD1 is a possible D gene (5 bases). The CDR3 extends over 16 amino acids. Germline lookup yields CDR1 LGHDT and CDR2 YNNKEL (reference sequence). V was pared by 0 bases and J by 3 bases, with 13 bases between.

The chain combines TRBV19 with TRBJ2-3; D is unclear. The CDR3 has 14 residues. Trimming left V 6 bases short and J 3 bases short, with 13 bases between. Germline CDR1 is LNHDA and CDR2 is SQIVND (reference sequence). The CDR3 bases are TGTGCCAGTAGCCGGTCCTTAACTACAGATACGCAGTATTTT. This translates into CASSRSLTTDTQYF.

The gene calls are TRBV5-6 and TRBJ1-1; 8 bases are shared with TRBD1. V lost 5 bases and J lost 3; bases outside the gene matches: 6. CDR1 and CDR2 (germline): SGHDT, YYEEEE. This CDR3 has 14 amino acids. CDR3 sequence (DNA): TGTGCCAGCAGGACGGCAGGGGGCTACACTGAAGCTTTCTTT. It specifies CASRTAGGYTEAFF.

V gene TRBV4-1 combines with J gene TRBJ2-3; 8 bases are shared with TRBD2. V lost 4 bases and J lost 3; bases outside the gene matches: 18. The length of the CDR3 is 19 residues. Per germline, CDR1 MGHRA and CDR2 YSYEKL. CDR3 coding DNA: TGCGCCAGCAGCCCTAAACCCCTAAGGAGCGGGAGAAAAACAGATACGCAGTATTTT. Translated: CASSPKPLRSGRKTDTQYF.